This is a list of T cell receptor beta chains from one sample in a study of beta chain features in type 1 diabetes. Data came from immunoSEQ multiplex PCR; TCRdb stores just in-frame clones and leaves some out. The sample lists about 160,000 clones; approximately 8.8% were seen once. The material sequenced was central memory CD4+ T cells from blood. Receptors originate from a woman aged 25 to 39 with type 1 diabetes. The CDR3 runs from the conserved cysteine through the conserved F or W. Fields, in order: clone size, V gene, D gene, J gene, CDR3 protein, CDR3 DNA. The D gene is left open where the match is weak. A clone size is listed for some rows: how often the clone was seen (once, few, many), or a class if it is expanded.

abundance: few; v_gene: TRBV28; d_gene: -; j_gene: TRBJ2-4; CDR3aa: CASSLQQVGNIQYF; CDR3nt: TGTGCCAGCAGTTTGCAACAGGTGGGAAACATTCAGTACTTC
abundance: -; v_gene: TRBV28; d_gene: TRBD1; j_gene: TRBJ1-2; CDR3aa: CASSTRQGRGYTF; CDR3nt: TGTGCCAGCAGTACCCGACAGGGACGGGGCTACACCTTC
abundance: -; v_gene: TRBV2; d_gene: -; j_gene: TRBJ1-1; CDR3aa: CASSPRAGWTEAFF; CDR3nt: TGTGCCAGCAGTCCTAGGGCAGGGTGGACTGAAGCTTTCTTT
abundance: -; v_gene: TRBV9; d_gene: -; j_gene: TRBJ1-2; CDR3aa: CASSVDGYGYTF; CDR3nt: TGTGCCAGCAGCGTAGACGGCTATGGCTACACCTTC
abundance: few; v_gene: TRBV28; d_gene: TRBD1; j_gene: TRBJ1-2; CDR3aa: CASSPSNTGAYGYTF; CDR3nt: TGTGCCAGCAGTCCCAGCAATACAGGGGCTTATGGCTACACCTTC
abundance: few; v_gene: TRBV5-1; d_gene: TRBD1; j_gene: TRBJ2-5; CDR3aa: CASSSLGTGGETQYF; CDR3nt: TGCGCCAGCAGCTCGCTCGGGACAGGAGGAGAGACCCAGTACTTC
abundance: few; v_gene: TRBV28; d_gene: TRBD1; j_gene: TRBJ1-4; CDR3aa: CASSPTGSGPANEKLFF; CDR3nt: TGTGCCAGCAGCCCGACAGGGTCCGGTCCCGCTAATGAAAAACTGTTTTTT
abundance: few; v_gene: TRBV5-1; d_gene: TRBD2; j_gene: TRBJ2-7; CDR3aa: CASSTPGLASYEQYF; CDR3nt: TGCGCCAGCAGCACGCCGGGACTAGCATCCTACGAGCAGTACTTC
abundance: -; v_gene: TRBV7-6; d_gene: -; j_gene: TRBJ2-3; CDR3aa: CASSLVQIPTDTQYF; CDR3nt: TGTGCCAGCAGCTTAGTTCAGATACCCACAGATACGCAGTATTTT
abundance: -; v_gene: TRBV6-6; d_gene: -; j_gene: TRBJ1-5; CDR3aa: CASSYSGGSQPQHF; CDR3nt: TGTGCCAGCAGTTACTCAGGGGGAAGTCAGCCCCAGCATTTT
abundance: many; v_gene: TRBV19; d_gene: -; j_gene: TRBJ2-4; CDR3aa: CASNTGNIQYF; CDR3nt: TGTGCCAGTAACACGGGAAACATTCAGTACTTC
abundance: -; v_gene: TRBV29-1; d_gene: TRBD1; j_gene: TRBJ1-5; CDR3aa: CSEDEGGQPNQPQHF; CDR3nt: TGCAGCGAAGACGAGGGGGGACAGCCCAATCAGCCCCAGCATTTT
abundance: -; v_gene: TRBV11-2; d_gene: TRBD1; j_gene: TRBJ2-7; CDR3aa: CASSLPGTAYEQYF; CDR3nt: TGTGCCAGCAGCTTACCCGGGACAGCATACGAGCAGTACTTC
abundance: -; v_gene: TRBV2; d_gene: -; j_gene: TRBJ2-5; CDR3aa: CASRITGSLETQYF; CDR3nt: TGTGCCAGCAGGATCACAGGGAGCTTGGAGACCCAGTACTTC
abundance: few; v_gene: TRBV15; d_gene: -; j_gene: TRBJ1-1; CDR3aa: CATSSNKNTEAFF; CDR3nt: TGTGCCACCAGCAGCAACAAGAACACTGAAGCTTTCTTT
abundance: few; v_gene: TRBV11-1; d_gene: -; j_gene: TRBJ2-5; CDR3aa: CASSLPGSDSAETQYF; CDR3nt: TGTGCCAGCAGCTTACCAGGGTCGGATTCGGCAGAGACCCAGTACTTC
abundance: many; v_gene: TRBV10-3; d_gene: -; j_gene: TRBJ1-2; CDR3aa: CAIGLADYGYTF; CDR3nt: TGTGCCATCGGGTTGGCGGACTATGGCTACACCTTC
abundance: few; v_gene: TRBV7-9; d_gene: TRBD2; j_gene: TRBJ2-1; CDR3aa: CASSLELAGNNEQFF; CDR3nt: TGTGCCAGCAGCTTAGAACTAGCGGGCAACAATGAGCAGTTCTTC
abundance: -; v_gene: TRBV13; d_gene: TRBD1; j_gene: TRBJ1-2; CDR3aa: CASSKRDRGFYGYTF; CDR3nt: TGTGCCAGCAGCAAGAGGGACAGGGGTTTCTATGGCTACACCTTC
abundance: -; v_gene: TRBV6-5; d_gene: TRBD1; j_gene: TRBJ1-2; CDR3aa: CASSPGTGGSYGYTF; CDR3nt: TGTGCCAGCAGCCCCGGGACAGGGGGGAGCTATGGCTACACCTTC
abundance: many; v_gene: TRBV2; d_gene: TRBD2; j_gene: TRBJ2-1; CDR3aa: CASSDQAGARAYNEQFF; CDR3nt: TGTGCCAGCAGTGACCAAGCGGGAGCGAGGGCCTACAATGAGCAGTTCTTC
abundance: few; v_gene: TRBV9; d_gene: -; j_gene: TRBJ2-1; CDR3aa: CASSVSSSSVSYNEQFF; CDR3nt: TGTGCCAGCAGCGTATCGAGTTCCTCCGTCTCCTACAATGAGCAGTTCTTC
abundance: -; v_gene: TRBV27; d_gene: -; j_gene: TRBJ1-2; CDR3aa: CASSLQVPYGYTF; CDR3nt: TGTGCCAGCAGTTTACAGGTTCCCTATGGCTACACCTTC
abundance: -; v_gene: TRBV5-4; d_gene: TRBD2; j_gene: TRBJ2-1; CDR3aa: CASSFGLAGEGNEQFF; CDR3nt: TGTGCCAGCAGCTTCGGACTAGCGGGAGAGGGCAATGAGCAGTTCTTC
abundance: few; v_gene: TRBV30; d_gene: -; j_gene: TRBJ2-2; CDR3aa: CAWGRENTGELFF; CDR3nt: TGTGCCTGGGGGCGCGAAAACACCGGGGAGCTGTTTTTT
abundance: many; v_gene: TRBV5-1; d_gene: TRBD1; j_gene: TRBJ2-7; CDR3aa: CASKWTGANEQYF; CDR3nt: TGCGCCAGCAAATGGACAGGGGCCAACGAGCAGTACTTC
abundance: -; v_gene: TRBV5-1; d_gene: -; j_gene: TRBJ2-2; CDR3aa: CASSPTGNTGELFF; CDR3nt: TGCGCCAGCAGCCCGACAGGGAACACCGGGGAGCTGTTTTTT
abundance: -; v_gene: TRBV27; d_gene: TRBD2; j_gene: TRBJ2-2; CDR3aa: CARLPGLPNKNTGELFF; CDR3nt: TGTGCCAGACTGCCGGGACTACCAAACAAGAACACCGGGGAGCTGTTTTTT
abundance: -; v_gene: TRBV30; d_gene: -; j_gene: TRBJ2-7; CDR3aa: CAWLHRGSYEQYF; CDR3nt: TGTGCCTGGCTGCACCGGGGTTCCTACGAGCAGTACTTC
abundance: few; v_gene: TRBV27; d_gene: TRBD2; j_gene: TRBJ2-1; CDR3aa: CASSQGLAGIYNEQFF; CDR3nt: TGTGCCAGCAGTCAAGGACTAGCGGGAATCTACAATGAGCAGTTCTTC
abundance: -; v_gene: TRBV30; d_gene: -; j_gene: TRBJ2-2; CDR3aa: CAWSGGLNTGELFF; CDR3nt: TGTGCCTGGAGTGGCGGTTTGAACACCGGGGAGCTGTTTTTT
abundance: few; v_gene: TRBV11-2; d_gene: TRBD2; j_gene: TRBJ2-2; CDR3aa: CASSPRRLAGNTGELFF; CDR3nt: TGTGCCAGCAGCCCCAGGCGGCTAGCGGGGAACACCGGGGAGCTGTTTTTT
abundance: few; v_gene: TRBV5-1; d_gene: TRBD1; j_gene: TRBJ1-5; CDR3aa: CASSLETGANQPQHF; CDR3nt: TGCGCCAGCAGCTTGGAAACAGGGGCCAATCAGCCCCAGCATTTT
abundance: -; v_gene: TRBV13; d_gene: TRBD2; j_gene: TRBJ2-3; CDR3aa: CASSVTSGSGSDTQYF; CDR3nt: TGTGCCAGCAGCGTGACTAGCGGGAGCGGGTCAGATACGCAGTATTTT